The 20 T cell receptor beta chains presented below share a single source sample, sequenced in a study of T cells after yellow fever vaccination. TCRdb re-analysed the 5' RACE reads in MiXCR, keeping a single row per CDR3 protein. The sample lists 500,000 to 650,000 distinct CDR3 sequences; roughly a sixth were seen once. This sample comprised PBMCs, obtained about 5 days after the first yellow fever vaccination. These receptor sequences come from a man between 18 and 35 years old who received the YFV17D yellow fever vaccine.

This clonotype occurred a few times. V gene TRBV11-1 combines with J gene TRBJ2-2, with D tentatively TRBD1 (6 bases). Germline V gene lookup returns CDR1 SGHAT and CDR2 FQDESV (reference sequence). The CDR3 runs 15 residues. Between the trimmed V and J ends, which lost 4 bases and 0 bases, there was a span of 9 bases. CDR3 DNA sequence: TGTGCCAGCAGCTACAGGGCCTCGAACACCGGGGAGCTGTTTTTT. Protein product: CASSYRASNTGELFF. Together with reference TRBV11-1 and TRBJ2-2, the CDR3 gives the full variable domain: EAEVAQSPRYKITEKSQAVAFWCDPISGHATLYWYRQILGQGPELLVQFQDESVVDDSQLPKDRFSAERLKGVDSTLKIQPAELGDSAMYLCASSYRASNTGELFFGEGSRLTVL.

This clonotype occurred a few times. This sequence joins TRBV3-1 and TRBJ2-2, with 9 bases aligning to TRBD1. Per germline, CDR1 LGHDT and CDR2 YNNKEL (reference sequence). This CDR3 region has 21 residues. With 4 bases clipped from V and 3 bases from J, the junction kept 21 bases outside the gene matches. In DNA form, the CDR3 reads TGTGCCAGCAGCCCCCGGGGGGAAGTGGGGGACAGGGCGCCCGACACCGGGGAGCTGTTTTTT. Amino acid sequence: CASSPRGEVGDRAPDTGELFF.

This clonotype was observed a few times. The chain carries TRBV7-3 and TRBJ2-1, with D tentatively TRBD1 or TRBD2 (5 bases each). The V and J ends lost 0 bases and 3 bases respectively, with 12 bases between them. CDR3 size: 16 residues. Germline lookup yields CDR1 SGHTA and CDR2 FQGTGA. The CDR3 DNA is TGTGCCAGCAGCTTAACCCACTTGGGGGTCTACAATGAGCAGTTCTTC. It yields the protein CASSLTHLGVYNEQFF.

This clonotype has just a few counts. CDR3 DNA: TGCAGTGCACCGGGGACAGGGTCCGGCAATGAGCAGTTCTTC. Amino acid sequence: CSAPGTGSGNEQFF. This sequence joins TRBV20-1 and TRBJ2-1; TRBD1 matches at 9 bases. The CDR3 contains 14 residues. Germline CDR1 DFQATT, CDR2 SNEGSKA (reference sequence). The junction had 9 bases not matched to a gene; V was cut back by 6 bases and J by 6 bases.

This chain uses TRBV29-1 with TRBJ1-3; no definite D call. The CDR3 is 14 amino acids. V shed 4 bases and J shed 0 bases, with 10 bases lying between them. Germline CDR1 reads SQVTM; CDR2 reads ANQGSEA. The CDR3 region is CSVGHGVSGNTIYF. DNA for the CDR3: TGCAGCGTTGGGCATGGTGTCTCTGGAAACACCATATATTTT.

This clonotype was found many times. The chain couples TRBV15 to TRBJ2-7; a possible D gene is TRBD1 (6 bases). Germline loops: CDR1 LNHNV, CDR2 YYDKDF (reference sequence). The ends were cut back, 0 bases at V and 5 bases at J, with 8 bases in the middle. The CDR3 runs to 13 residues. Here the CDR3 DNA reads TGTGCCACCAGCAGAGATCCAGGGGACGAGCAGTACGTC. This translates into CATSRDPGDEQYV.

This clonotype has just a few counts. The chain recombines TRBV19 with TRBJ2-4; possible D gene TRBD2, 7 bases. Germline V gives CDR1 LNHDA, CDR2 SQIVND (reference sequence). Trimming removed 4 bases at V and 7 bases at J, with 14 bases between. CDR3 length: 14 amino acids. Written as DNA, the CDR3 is TGTGCCAGTAGTAGCGCAGGGGAGGGGAACATTCAGTACTTC. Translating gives CASSSAGEGNIQYF.

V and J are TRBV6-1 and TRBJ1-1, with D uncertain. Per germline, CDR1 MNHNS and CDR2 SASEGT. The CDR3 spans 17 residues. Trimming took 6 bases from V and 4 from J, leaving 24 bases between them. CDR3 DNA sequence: TGTGCCAGCAGCTCCCATCGTCGCCTGGGTAGAGGCACTGAAGCTTTCTTT. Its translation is CASSSHRRLGRGTEAFF.

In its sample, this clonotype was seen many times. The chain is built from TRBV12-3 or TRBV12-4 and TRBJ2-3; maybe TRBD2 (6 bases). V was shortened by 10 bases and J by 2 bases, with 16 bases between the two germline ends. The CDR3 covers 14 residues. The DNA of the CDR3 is TGTGCCAACGGGGCGGGGCCATACACAGATACGCAGTATTTT. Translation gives CANGAGPYTDTQYF.

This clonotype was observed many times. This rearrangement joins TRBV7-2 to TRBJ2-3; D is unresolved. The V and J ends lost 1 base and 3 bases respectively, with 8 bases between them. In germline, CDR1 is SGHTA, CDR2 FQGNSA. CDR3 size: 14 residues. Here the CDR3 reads CASSLGPLTDTQYF. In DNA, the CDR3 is TGTGCCAGCAGCTTAGGTCCGCTAACAGATACGCAGTATTTT.

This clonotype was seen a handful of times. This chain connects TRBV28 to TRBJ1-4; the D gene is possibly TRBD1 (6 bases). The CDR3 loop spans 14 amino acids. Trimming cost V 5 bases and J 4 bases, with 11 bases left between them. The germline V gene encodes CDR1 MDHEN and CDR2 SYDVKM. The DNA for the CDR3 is TGTGCCAGCAGTGCCGGGACAAGTAATGAAAAACTGTTTTTT. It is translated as CASSAGTSNEKLFF. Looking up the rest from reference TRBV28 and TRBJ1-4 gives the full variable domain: DVKVTQSSRYLVKRTGEKVFLECVQDMDHENMFWYRQDPGLGLRLIYFSYDVKMKEKGDIPEGYSVSREKKERFSLILESASTNQTSMYLCASSAGTSNEKLFFGSGTQLSVL.

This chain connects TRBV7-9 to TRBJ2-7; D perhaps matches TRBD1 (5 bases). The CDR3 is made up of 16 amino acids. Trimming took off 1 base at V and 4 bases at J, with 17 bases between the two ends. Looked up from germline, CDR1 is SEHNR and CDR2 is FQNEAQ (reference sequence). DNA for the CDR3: TGTGCCAGCAGCTTAGGTGGATGGGGCCGAACTTACGAGCAGTACTTC. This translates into CASSLGGWGRTYEQYF.

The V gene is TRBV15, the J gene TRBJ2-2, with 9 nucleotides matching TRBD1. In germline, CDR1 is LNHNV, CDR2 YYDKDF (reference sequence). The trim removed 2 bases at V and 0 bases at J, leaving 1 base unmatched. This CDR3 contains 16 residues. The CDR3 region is CATSRRTGANTGELFF. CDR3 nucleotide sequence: TGTGCCACCAGCAGAAGGACAGGGGCGAACACCGGGGAGCTGTTTTTT.

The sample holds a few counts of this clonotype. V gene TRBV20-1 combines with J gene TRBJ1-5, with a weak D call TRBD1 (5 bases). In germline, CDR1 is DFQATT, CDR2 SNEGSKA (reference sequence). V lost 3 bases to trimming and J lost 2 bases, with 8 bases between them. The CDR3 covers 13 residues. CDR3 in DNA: TGCAGTGCTAGCGTCAGGGGCAATCAGCCCCAGCATTTT. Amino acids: CSASVRGNQPQHF.

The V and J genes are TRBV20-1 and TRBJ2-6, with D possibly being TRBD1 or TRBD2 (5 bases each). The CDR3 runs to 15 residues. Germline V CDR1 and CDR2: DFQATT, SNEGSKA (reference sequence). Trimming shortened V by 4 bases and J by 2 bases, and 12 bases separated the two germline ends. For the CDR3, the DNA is TGCAGTGCTACAGGTCGGGGCGCTGGGGCCAACGTCCTGACTTTC. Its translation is CSATGRGAGANVLTF.

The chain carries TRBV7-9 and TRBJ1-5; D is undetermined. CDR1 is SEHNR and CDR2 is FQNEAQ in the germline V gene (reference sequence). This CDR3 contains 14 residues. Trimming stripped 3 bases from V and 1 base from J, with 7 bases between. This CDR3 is CASSFDASNQPQHF. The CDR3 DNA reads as TGTGCCAGCAGCTTCGACGCAAGCAATCAGCCCCAGCATTTT.

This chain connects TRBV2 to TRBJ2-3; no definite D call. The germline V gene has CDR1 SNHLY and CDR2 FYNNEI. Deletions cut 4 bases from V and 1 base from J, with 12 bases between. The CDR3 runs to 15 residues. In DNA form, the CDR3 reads TGTGCCAGCAGTGCGTACAGCGCCGGCACAGATACGCAGTATTTT. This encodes CASSAYSAGTDTQYF.

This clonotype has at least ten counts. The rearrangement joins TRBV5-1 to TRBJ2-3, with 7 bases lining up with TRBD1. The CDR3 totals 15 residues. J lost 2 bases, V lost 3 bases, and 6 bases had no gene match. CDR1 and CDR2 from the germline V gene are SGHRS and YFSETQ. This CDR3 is CASSSRGWATDTQYF. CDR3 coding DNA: TGCGCCAGCAGCTCCAGGGGGTGGGCCACAGATACGCAGTATTTT.

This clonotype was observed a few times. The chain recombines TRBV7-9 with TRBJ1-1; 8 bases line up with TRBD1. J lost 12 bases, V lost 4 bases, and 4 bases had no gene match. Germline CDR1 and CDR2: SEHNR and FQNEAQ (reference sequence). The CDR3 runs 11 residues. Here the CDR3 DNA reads TGTGCCAGCAGCTCCGACAGGGGAACTTTCTTT. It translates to CASSSDRGTFF.

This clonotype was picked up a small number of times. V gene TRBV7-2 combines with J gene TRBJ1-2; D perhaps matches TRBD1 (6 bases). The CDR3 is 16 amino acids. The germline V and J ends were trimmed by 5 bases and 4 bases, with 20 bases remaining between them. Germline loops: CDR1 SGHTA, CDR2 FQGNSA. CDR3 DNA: TGTGCCAGCAGCCCCGGGCTACTCAGGGGTGGCTATGGCTACACCTTC. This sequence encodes CASSPGLLRGGYGYTF.